This T cell receptor (beta chain) was sequenced for a study of blood T cells in healthy people across ages (dated by TCRdb to 2014 to 2015). Notes on the research overall: In model experiments, roughly one uniquely barcoded TCR beta cDNA molecule per two T cells was captured by template switching. Using deep sequencing normalized with unique cDNA molecular identifiers, the study measured how TCR beta repertoire diversity changes with age. Four age groups were formed from the donors: young (average approximately 17 years), middle-aged (just under 40), aged (approximately 60) and long-lived (less than 85). To avoid experimental bias, donors of different ages were randomly spread across the sequencing lanes. The study analyzed two additional independent replicas of 1 million unique cDNA reads from the same blood draw for two donors, one aged 18 to 30 and one aged 80 or older.

Donors were under 40 systemically healthy Caucasian individuals from Russia aged roughly 6 to 90 years. Roughly 9.5 milliliters of peripheral blood were drawn from each donor into EDTA-treated Vacutainer tubes. Ficoll-Paque density-gradient centrifugation was used to isolate PBMCs, with at least 6 million per sample. Trizol reagent was used to extract total RNA from PBMCs, with at least 5.5 micrograms per sample. For every donor, an aliquot of PBMCs went through flow cytometry to measure the percentages of naive CD45RAhigh/CD27high T cells. V is pruned by 0 bases and J by 2 bases, leaving 1 base of the junction without a gene match. The CDR3 starts with the cysteine, ends with the phenylalanine, and has 16 residues. Only the CDR3 part of the read is kept: 48 bases, read in frame from the first base. Taken from the germline V gene, the CDR1 and CDR2 loops are MNHEY and SVGEGT. Library preparation was by 5' RACE. The sequencing machine was an Illumina HiSeq 2500. The second PCR ran for roughly 6 to 11 cycles and used a J-beta primer mix along with a sample-barcoded 5' primer. A template-switch 5' adaptor carrying 12 random nucleotides introduced a unique molecular identifier onto each TCR beta cDNA molecule. Each sample yielded at least 2.5 million CDR3-containing paired-end reads. All of the RNA was converted into first-strand cDNA using the Mint cDNA synthesis kit, with a TRBC-specific oligonucleotide serving as the primer. All cDNA was treated with uracil-DNA glycosylase and then went through a first 18-cycle PCR with the universal primers M1SS and BC2_uni_R. Per the original workflow: For normalization, 1 million high-quality reads were randomly selected from each sample, with every read carrying a distinct molecular identifier. Reads sharing molecular identifiers were discarded rather than binned into consensus sequences. MiTCR, set to a Q25 quality threshold and the strictest error-elimination algorithm, was used for CDR3 identification, clonotype clustering and error correction. A nonparametric unseen species model with Euler transformation was used to estimate lower-bound total TCR beta diversity. Through fastp at Q25 and MiXCR, TCRdb rebuilt clones from the public reads, retaining in-frame beta chains. Each entry is one CDR3 protein sequence, shown with its most common DNA and genes. These V and J calls rely on TCRdb rather than the paper's analysis. In this sample the table shows about 730,000 distinct CDR3 sequences, roughly 41% of which occur a single time. About 20% of the sample lies in the top ten.

Results and caveats for the whole study, not just this receptor: Because the CMV infection status of the donors was unknown, age-related changes in expanded clonotypes may potentially have been confounded. There was a strong correlation between observed TCR beta diversity and the percentage of naive T cells measured by flow cytometry. Estimates of total diversity based on one million sequenced T cells were regarded as lower bounds and as underestimates. Observed TCR beta diversity per million T cells fell roughly linearly with age, and a significant reduction was already apparent by age around 40. Compared with the aged group, the long-lived group had more naive CD4+ T cells, fewer expanded clones and increased TCR diversity, suggesting age selection. Because profiling used bulk unsorted PBMCs, naive and antigen-experienced compartments could not be compared conclusively.

This clonotype has a handful of counts. Its antigen is unknown. The input lacks base qualities; no much larger clone sits a single base away. Recombination linked TRBV6-2 or TRBV6-3 to TRBJ2-3, and 11 junction bases match TRBD1. Sequencing was done on a sample of blood. The origin of this receptor is a woman aged 60 to 75 in good health. For the CDR3, the sequence is CASSYSGQGATDTQYF. At the DNA level, the sequence is TGTGCCAGCAGTTACTCCGGACAGGGGGCCACAGATACGCAGTATTTT.